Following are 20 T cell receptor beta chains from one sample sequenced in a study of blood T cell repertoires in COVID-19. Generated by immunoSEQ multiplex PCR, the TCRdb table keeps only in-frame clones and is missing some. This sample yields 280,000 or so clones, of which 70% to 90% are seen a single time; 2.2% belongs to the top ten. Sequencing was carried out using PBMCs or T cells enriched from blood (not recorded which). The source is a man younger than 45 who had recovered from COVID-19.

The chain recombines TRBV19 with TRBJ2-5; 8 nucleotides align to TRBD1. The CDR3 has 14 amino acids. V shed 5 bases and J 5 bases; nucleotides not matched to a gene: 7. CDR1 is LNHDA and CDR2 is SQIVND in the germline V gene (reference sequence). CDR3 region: CASSPGGTFETQYF. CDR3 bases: TGTGCCAGTAGTCCAGGGGGCACGTTCGAGACCCAGTACTTC.

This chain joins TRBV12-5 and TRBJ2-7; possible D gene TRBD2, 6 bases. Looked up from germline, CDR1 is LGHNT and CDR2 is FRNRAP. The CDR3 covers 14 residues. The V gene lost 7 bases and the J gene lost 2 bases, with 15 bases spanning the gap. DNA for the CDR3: TGTGCTAGTGCGGGAGCTCGGAGCGCCTACGAGCAGTACTTC. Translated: CASAGARSAYEQYF. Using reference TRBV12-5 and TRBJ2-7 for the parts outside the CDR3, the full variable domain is DARVTQTPRHKVTEMGQEVTMRCQPILGHNTVFWYRQTMMQGLELLAYFRNRAPLDDSGMPKDRFSAEMPDATLATLKIQPSEPRDSAVYFCASAGARSAYEQYFGPGTRLTVT.

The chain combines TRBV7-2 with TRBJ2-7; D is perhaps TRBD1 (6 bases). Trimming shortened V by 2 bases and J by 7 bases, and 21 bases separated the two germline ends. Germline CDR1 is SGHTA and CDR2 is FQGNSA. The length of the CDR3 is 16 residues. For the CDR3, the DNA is TGTGCCAGCAGCTTACATCAGGGGCCGTCCTTTTTAGAGCAGTACTTC. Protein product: CASSLHQGPSFLEQYF.

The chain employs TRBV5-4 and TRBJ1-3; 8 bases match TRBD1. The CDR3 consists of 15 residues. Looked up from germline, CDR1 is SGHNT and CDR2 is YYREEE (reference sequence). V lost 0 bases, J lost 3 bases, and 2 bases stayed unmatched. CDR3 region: CASSLGQGNGNTIYF. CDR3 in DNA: TGTGCCAGCAGCTTGGGACAGGGGAATGGAAACACCATATATTTT.

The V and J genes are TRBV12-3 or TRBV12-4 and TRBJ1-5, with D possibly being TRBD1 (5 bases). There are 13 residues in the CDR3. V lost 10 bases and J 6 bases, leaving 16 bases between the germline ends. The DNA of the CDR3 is TGTGCCACAACGGGGGGGATTGGTCAGCCCCAGCATTTT. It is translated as CATTGGIGQPQHF.

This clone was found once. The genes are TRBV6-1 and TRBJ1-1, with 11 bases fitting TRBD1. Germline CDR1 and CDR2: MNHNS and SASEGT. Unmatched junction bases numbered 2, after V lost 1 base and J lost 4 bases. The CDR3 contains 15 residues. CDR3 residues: CASSEEGQGATEAFF. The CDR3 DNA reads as TGTGCCAGCAGTGAAGAAGGACAGGGGGCCACTGAAGCTTTCTTT.

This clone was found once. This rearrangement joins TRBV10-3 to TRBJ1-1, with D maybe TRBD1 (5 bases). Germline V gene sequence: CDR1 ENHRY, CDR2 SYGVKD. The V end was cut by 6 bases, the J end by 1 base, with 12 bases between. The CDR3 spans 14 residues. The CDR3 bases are TGTGCCATCAGAGGCCCAGGGCCGAACACTGAAGCTTTCTTT. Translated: CAIRGPGPNTEAFF.

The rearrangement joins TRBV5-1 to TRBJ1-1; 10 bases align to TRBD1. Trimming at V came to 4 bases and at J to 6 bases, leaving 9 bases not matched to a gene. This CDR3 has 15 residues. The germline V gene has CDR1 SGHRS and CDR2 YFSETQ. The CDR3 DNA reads TGCGCCAGCAGCCCTCGACAGGGGGCTAAGCCTGAAGCTTTCTTT. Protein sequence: CASSPRQGAKPEAFF.

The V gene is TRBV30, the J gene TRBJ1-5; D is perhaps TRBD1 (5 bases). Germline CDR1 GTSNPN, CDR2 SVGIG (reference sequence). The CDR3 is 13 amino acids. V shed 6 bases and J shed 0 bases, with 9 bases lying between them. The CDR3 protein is CACNRYSNQPQHF. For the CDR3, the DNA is TGTGCCTGCAACAGGTATAGCAATCAGCCCCAGCATTTT.

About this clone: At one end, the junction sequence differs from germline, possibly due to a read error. The CDR3 here is CATSRGSTNTEAFF. The CDR3 DNA is TGTGCCACCAGTCGAGGTAGTACGAACACTGAAGCTTTCTTT. The chain carries TRBV6-5 and TRBJ1-1; D unresolved. The CDR3 has 14 amino acids. Germline V gene lookup returns CDR1 MNHEY and CDR2 SVGAGI.

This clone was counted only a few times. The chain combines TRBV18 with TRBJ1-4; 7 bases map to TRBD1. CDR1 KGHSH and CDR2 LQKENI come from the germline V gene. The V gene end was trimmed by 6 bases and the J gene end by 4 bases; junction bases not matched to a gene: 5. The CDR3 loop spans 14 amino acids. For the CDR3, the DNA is TGTGCCAGCTCGTGGACAGGCGATAATGAAAAACTGTTTTTT. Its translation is CASSWTGDNEKLFF. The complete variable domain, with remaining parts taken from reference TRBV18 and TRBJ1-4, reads NAGVMQNPRHLVRRRGQEARLRCSPMKGHSHVYWYRQLPEEGLKFMVYLQKENIIDESGMPKERFSAEFPKEGPSILRIQQVVRGDSAAYFCASSWTGDNEKLFFGSGTQLSVL.

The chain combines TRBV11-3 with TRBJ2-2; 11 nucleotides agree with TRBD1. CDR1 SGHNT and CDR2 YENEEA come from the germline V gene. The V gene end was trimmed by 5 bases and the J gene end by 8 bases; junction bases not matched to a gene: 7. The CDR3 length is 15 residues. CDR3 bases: TGTGCCAGCAGCCCAGGGACAGGGGGAACGGGGGAGCTGTTTTTT. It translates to CASSPGTGGTGELFF.

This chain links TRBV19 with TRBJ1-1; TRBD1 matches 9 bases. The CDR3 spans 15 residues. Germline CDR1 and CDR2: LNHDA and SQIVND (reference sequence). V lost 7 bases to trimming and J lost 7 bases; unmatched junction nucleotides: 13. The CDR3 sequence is CASNSRQGGVDEAFF. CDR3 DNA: TGTGCCAGTAACAGCAGACAGGGGGGTGTCGATGAAGCTTTCTTT.

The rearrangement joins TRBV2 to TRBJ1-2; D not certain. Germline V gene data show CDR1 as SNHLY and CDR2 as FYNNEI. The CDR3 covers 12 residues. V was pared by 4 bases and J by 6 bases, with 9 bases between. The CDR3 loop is CASSVTAHGYTF. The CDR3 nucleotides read TGTGCCAGCAGTGTTACAGCCCATGGCTACACCTTC.

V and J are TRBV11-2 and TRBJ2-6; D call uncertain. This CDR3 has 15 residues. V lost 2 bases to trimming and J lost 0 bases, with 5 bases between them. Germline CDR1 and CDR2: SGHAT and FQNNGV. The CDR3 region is CASSLYSSGANVLTF. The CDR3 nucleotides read TGTGCCAGCAGCTTATACAGCTCTGGGGCCAACGTCCTGACTTTC.

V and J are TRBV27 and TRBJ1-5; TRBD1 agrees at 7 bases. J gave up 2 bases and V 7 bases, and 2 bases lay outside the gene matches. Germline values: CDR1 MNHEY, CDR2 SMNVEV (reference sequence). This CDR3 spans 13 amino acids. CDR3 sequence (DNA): TGTGCCAGCACCGGACAGGGCAATCAGCCCCAGCATTTT. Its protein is CASTGQGNQPQHF.

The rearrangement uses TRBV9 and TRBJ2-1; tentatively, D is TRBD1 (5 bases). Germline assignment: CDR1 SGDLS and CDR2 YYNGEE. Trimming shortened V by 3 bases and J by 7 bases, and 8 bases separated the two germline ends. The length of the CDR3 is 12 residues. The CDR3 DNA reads TGTGCCAGCAGCGACGCAGGGAATGAGCAGTTCTTC. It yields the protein CASSDAGNEQFF. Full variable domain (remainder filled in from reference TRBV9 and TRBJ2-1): DSGVTQTPKHLITATGQRVTLRCSPRSGDLSVYWYQQSLDQGLQFLIQYYNGEERAKGNILERFSAQQFPDLHSELNLSSLELGDSALYFCASSDAGNEQFFGPGTRLTVL.

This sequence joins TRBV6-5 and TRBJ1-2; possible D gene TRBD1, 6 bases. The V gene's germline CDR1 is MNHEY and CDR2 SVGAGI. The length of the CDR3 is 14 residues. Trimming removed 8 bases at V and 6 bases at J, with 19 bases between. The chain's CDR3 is CASLRTPTGDGYTF. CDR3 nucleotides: TGTGCCAGCCTTCGTACCCCGACAGGCGATGGCTACACCTTC.

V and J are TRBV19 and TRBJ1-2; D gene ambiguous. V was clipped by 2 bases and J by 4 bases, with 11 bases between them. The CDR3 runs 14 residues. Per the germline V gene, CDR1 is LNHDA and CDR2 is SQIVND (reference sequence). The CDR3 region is CASSIKAGIYGYTF. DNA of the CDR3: TGTGCCAGTAGTATAAAGGCGGGGATCTATGGCTACACCTTC.

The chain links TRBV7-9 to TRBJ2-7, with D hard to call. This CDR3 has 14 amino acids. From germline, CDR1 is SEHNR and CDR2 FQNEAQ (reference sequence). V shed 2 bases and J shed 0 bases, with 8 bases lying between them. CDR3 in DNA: TGTGCCAGCAGCTTACCAGCGAGCTCCTACGAGCAGTACTTC. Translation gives CASSLPASSYEQYF.